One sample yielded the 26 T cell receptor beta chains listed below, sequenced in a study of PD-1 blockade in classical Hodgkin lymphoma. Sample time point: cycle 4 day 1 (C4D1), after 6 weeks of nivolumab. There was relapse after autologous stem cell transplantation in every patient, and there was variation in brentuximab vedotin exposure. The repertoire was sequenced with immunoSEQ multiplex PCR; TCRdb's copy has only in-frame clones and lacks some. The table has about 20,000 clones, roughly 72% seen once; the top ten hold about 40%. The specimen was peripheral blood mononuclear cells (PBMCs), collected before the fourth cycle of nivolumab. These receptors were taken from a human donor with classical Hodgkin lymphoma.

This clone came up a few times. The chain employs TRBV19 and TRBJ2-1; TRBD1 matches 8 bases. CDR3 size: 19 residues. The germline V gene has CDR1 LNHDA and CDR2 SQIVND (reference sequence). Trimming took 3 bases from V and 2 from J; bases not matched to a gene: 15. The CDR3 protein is CASSMDEWGPGGPYNEQFF. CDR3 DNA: TGTGCCAGTAGTATGGACGAGTGGGGTCCAGGGGGCCCCTACAATGAGCAGTTCTTC.

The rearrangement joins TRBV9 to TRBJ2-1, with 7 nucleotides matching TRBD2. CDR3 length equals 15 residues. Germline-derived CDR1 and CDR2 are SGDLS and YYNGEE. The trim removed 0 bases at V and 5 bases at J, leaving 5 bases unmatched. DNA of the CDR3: TGTGCCAGCAGCGTAGGCGGGGGTTTCAACAATGAGCAGTTCTTC. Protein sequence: CASSVGGGFNNEQFF.

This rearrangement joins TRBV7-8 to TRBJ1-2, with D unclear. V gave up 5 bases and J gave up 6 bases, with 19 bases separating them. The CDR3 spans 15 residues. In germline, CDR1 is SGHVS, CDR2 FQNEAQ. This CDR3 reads CASSPSGKGRNGYTF. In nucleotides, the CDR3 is TGTGCCAGCAGCCCATCCGGGAAAGGGAGAAATGGCTACACCTTC. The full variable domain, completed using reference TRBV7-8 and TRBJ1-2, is GAGVSQSPRYKVAKRGQDVALRCDPISGHVSLFWYQQALGQGPEFLTYFQNEAQLDKSGLPSDRFFAERPEGSVSTLKIQRTQQEDSAVYLCASSPSGKGRNGYTFGSGTRLTVV.

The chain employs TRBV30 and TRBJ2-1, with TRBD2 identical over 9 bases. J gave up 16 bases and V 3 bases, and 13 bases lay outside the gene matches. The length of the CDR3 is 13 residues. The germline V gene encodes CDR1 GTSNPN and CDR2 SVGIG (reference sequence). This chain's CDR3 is CAWSARRAGGNFF. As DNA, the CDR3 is TGTGCCTGGAGCGCCAGAAGGGCGGGAGGGAATTTCTTC.

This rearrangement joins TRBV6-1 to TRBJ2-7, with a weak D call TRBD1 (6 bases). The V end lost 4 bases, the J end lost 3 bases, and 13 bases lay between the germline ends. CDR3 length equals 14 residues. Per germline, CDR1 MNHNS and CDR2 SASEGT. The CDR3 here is CASSAQTGYYEQYF. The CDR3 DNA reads TGTGCCAGCAGTGCGCAAACAGGGTACTACGAGCAGTACTTC.

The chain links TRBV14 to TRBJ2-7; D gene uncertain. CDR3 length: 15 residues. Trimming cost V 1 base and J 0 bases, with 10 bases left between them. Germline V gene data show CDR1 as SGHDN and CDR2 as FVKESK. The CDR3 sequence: CASSQGLGFSYEQYF. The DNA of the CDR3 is TGTGCCAGCAGCCAAGGTCTCGGCTTCTCCTACGAGCAGTACTTC. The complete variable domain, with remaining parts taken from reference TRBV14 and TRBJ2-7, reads EAGVTQFPSHSVIEKGQTVTLRCDPISGHDNLYWYRRVMGKEIKFLLHFVKESKQDESGMPNNRFLAERTGGTYSTLKVQPAELEDSGVYFCASSQGLGFSYEQYFGPGTRLTVT.

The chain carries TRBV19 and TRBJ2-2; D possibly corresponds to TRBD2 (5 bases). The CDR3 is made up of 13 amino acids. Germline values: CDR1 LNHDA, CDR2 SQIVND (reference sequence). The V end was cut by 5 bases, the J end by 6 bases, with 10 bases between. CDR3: CASSSLGAGELFF. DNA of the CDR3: TGTGCCAGTAGTTCATTGGGAGCCGGGGAGCTGTTTTTT.

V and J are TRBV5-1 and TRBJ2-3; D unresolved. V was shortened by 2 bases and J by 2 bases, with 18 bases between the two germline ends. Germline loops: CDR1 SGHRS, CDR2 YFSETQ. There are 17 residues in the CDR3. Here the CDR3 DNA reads TGCGCCAGCAGCTTCCCGCTTACCGGATCAAACACAGATACGCAGTATTTT. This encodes CASSFPLTGSNTDTQYF.

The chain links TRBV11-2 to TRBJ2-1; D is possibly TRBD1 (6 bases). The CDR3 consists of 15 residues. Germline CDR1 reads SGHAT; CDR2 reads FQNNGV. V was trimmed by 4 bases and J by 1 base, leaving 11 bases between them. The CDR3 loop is CASSSTRGSYNEQFF. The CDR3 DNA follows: TGTGCCAGCAGCTCAACTAGGGGGTCCTACAATGAGCAGTTCTTC.

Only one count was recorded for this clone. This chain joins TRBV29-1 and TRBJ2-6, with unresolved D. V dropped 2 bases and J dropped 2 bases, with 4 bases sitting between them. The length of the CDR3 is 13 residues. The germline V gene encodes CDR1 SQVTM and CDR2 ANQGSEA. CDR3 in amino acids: CSVEYPGANVLTF. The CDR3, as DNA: TGCAGCGTTGAATACCCTGGGGCCAACGTCCTGACTTTC.

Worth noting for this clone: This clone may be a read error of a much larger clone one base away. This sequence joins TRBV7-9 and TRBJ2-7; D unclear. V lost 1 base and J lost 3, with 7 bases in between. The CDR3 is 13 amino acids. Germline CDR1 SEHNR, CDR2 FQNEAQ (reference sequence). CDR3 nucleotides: TGTGCCAGCAGCTTAGGGCAGATCTACGAGCAGTACTTC. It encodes CASSLGQIYEQYF.

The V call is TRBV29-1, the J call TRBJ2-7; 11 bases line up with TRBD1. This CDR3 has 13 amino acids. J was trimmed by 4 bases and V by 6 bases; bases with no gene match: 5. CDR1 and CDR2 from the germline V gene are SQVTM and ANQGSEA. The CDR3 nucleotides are TGCAGCGTCGGGACAGGGGGGAGTTACGAGCAGTACTTC. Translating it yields CSVGTGGSYEQYF.

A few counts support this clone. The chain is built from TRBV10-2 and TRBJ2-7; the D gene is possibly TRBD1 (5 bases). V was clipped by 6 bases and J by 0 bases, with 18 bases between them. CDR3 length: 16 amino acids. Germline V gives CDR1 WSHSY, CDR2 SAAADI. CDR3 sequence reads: CASRATSQDTSYEQYF. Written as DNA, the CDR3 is TGCGCCAGCAGAGCCACATCGCAGGACACCTCCTACGAGCAGTACTTC.

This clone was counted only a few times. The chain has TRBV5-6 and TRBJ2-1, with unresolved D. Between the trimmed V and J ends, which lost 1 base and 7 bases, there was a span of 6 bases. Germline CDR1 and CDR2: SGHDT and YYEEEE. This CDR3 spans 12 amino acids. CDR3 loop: CASSLRRNEQFF. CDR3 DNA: TGTGCCAGCAGCTTGAGGCGGAATGAGCAGTTCTTC.

In DNA form, the CDR3 reads TGTGCCAGCAGGGAGAATCAGCCCCAGCATTTT. Amino acid sequence: CASRENQPQHF. This sequence joins TRBV6-6 and TRBJ1-5; no definite D call. The V end was cut by 6 bases, the J end by 4 bases, with 4 bases between. This CDR3 is 11 amino acids long. Germline-derived CDR1 and CDR2 are MNHNY and SVGAGI (reference sequence).

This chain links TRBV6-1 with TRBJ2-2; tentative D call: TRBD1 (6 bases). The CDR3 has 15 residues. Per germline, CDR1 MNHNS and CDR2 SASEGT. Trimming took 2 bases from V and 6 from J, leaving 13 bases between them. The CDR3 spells CASSETGRVAGELFF. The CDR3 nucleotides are TGTGCCAGCAGTGAAACAGGGAGAGTCGCCGGGGAGCTGTTTTTT.

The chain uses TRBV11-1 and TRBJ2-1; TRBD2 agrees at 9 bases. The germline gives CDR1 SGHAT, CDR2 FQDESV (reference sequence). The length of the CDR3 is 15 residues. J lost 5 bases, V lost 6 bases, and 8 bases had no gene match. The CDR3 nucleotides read TGTGCCAGCAGGGCCCCTAGCGGGGTTAACAATGAGCAGTTCTTC. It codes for CASRAPSGVNNEQFF.

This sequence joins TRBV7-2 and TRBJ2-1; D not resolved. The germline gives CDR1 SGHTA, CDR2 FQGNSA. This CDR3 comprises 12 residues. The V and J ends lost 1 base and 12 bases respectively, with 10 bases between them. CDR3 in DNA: TGTGCCAGCAGCTTAGATTCCCCGGGGCAGTTCTTC. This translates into CASSLDSPGQFF.

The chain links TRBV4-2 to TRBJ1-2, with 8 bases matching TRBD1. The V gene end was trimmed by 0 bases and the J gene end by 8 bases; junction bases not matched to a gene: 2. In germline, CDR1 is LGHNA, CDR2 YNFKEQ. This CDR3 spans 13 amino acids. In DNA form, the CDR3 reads TGTGCCAGCAGCCAAGACGGACAGGGCGGCTACACCTTC. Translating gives CASSQDGQGGYTF.

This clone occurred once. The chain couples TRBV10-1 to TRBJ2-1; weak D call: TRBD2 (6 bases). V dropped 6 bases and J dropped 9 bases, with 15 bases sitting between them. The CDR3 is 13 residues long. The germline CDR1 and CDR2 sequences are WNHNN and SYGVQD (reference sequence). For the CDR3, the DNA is TGCGCCAGCAGGGAGGAGATGGAGGGTGAGCAGTTCTTC. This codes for CASREEMEGEQFF.

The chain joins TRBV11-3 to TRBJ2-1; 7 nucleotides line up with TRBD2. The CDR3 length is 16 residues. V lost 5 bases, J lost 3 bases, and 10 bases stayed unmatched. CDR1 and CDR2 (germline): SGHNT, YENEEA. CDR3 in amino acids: CASSPNPASGYNEQFF. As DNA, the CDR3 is TGTGCCAGCAGCCCGAACCCGGCTAGCGGCTACAATGAGCAGTTCTTC.

The CDR3 is CASSLITEAFF. The CDR3 DNA reads as TGTGCCAGCAGCTTAATCACTGAAGCTTTCTTT. The rearrangement uses TRBV7-9 and TRBJ1-1; D not certain. The V and J ends lost 2 bases and 4 bases respectively, with 2 bases between them. The CDR3 runs 11 residues. Germline CDR1 reads SEHNR; CDR2 reads FQNEAQ (reference sequence).

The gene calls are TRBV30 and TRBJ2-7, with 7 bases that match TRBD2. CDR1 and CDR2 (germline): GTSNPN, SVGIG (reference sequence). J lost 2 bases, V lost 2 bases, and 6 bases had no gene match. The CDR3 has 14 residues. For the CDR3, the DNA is TGTGCCTGGAGTTCGGCTAGCGGTACCTACGAGCAGTACTTC. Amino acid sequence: CAWSSASGTYEQYF.

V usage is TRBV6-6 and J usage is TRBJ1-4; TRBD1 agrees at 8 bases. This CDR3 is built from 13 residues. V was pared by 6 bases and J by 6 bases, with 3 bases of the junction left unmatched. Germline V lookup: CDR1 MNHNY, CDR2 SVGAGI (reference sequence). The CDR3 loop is CASRDRGDEKLFF. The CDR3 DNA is TGTGCCAGCAGAGACAGGGGAGATGAAAAACTGTTTTTT.

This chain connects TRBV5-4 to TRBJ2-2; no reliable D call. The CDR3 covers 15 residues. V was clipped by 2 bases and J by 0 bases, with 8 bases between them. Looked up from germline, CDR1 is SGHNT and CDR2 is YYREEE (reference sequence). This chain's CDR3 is CASSLRTANTGELFF. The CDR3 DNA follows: TGTGCCAGCAGCTTACGGACGGCGAACACCGGGGAGCTGTTTTTT.

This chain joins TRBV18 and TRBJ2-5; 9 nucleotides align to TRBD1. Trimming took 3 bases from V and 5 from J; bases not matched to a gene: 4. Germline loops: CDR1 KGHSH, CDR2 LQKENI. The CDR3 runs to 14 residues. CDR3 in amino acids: CASSPDRGRETQYF. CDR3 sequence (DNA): TGTGCCAGCTCACCGGACAGGGGAAGGGAGACCCAGTACTTC.